This TCR beta chain was documented in a study of blood T cell repertoires in COVID-19 (dated by TCRdb to 2020 to 2022). Regarding the complete study: Samples from collaborators originated in the United States, Italy and Spain and spanned both the acute and convalescent phases of COVID-19. The prospective study material was composed of cDNA or gDNA derived from T cells, B-cell-depleted T cells, or PBMCs. The dataset comprised deeply sampled blood TCRbeta repertoires from subjects exposed to, actively infected with, or recovered from COVID-19. A freely available public database, intended as a resource for researchers studying the immune response to SARS-CoV-2, is where the repertoires were released. Samples were obtained from the ongoing ImmuneRACE study (first 160 participants) and from over 1,000 subjects provided by 6 global collaborators. The sample metadata nearly always contained a de-identified subject ID, COVID-19 status, age in years and sex. Where available, HLA class I and class II types were taken from metadata supplied by the sample provider and were not determined by assay-based typing. General findings and caveats noted by the study authors: How much clinical and demographic metadata was included differed by source and by participant, and the metadata was provided uncurated.

As for this clone: Its antigen is unknown. Base qualities are not at hand, and no much larger clone is one base apart.

TCRbeta CDR3 regions were amplified from genomic DNA using the immunoSEQ Assay, a bias-controlled multiplex PCR. Concerning the study's data processing: Within the assay, amplification of reference gene primers was used to estimate how many nucleated cells each sample contained. Sequence reads were collapsed and filtered to measure the absolute abundance of every unique TCRbeta CDR3 rearrangement. For each sample, productive Simpson clonality was calculated as the square root of Simpson's diversity index over productive rearrangements. The immuneACCESS repertoire file appears here via TCRdb, limited to in-frame rearrangements. These files lack a portion of the clones; in checked studies, under half of the deficit traces to unresolved V genes, and the cause of the others is not known. The V and J calls and the clone size are those of that table, but D and trimming were determined from the DNA. Here the sample has a few hundred thousand clones; about 91% occur a single time. Roughly 1.7% of the sample comes from the top ten.

In Seattle, one collaborating source enrolled patients while the infection was active and tracked those patients longitudinally over the course of disease. Whole blood was collected in K2EDTA tubes by collaborating institutions according to the institutions' own protocols. Collaborator samples were shipped for TCRbeta analysis as frozen whole blood, isolated PBMCs, or DNA extracted from either sample type. This TCR was sampled from a woman under 40 with COVID-19, enrolled during active disease. The source material was peripheral blood.

The CDR3 here reads CASSQSGSGASPLHF. The base sequence is TGTGCCAGCAGCCAATCAGGGTCAGGGGCTTCACCCCTCCACTTT. The sequence links TRBV16 to TRBJ1-6; the D segment could be TRBD1, given 6 matching bases. From the cysteine up to the phenylalanine, the CDR3 has a length of 15 residues. Of the read, only the CDR3 DNA is kept; its 45 bases are in frame from base 1. V sheds 0 bases and J sheds 9 bases, leaving 12 bases between their ends. CDR1 KGHSY and CDR2 FQNENV are derived from the germline V gene.